Listed below are T cell receptor beta chains from one sample, sequenced in a study of T cells in Graves' hyperthyroidism and ophthalmopathy. One entry per CDR3 protein results from TCRdb running MiXCR on the multiplex PCR reads. The profile covers 300,000 to 450,000 distinct CDR3 sequences, with 15% to 17% appearing a single time and around 30% taken by the ten largest. The specimen was blood. These receptors were collected from a woman aged 18-30 years with Graves' hyperthyroidism that later progressed to Graves' ophthalmopathy. CDR3s include the opening cysteine and the closing phenylalanine or tryptophan. Each record gives: V gene, D gene, clone size, J gene, CDR3 DNA, CDR3 protein. D genes are given only for firm matches. Size tells how often a clone was seen (once, few, many) or the class of an expanded clone, and some rows leave it out.

V gene: TRBV30
D gene: -
clone size: many
J gene: TRBJ2-1
CDR3 DNA: TGTGCCTGGAGTACCGGGCCGTACAATGAGCAGTTCTTC
CDR3 protein: CAWSTGPYNEQFF

V gene: TRBV2
D gene: TRBD1
clone size: many
J gene: TRBJ2-7
CDR3 DNA: TGTGCCAGCACCCTCGGGACAGGGACCTACGAGCAGTACTTC
CDR3 protein: CASTLGTGTYEQYF

V gene: TRBV25-1
D gene: TRBD2
clone size: few
J gene: TRBJ2-1
CDR3 DNA: TGTGCCAGCAGTGAGGGACTAGCGGTTCCCTCCTACAATGAGCAGTTCTTC
CDR3 protein: CASSEGLAVPSYNEQFF

V gene: TRBV4-3
D gene: -
clone size: few
J gene: TRBJ1-1
CDR3 DNA: TGCGCCAGCAGCACAGGGAGTTGGAACACTGAAGCTTTCTTT
CDR3 protein: CASSTGSWNTEAFF

V gene: TRBV6-2/TRBV6-3
D gene: TRBD1
clone size: many
J gene: TRBJ2-5
CDR3 DNA: TGTGCCAGCAGTCCACATGGACAGGGGATGAAGGAGACCCAGTACTTC
CDR3 protein: CASSPHGQGMKETQYF

V gene: TRBV6-2/TRBV6-3
D gene: TRBD2
clone size: -
J gene: TRBJ2-3
CDR3 DNA: TGTGCCACCAGGCGGGGGGGCACAGATACGCAGTATTTT
CDR3 protein: CATRRGGTDTQYF

V gene: TRBV30
D gene: -
clone size: -
J gene: TRBJ2-3
CDR3 DNA: TGTGCCTGGAGTGTACGTGGGAGTTCGGGGACAGATACGCAGTATTTT
CDR3 protein: CAWSVRGSSGTDTQYF

V gene: TRBV5-6
D gene: -
clone size: -
J gene: TRBJ2-7
CDR3 DNA: TGTGCCAGCAGCTTGGGTCTCAAGAGGGACGAGCAGTACTTC
CDR3 protein: CASSLGLKRDEQYF

V gene: TRBV5-4
D gene: TRBD2
clone size: few
J gene: TRBJ2-4
CDR3 DNA: TGTGCCAGCAGCTCAAGACTAGCGGGAGGAGAAAACATTCAGTACTTC
CDR3 protein: CASSSRLAGGENIQYF

V gene: TRBV29-1
D gene: -
clone size: many
J gene: TRBJ2-5
CDR3 DNA: TGCAGCGTTGAACCCCTGGGGCAGGGTGGCGAGACCCAGTACTTC
CDR3 protein: CSVEPLGQGGETQYF

V gene: TRBV7-9
D gene: TRBD2
clone size: many
J gene: TRBJ2-1
CDR3 DNA: TGTGCCAGCAGCCCCCCCGGGACTAGCGGCTATTCAATACACAATGAGCAGTTCTTC
CDR3 protein: CASSPPGTSGYSIHNEQFF

V gene: TRBV20-1
D gene: -
clone size: -
J gene: TRBJ2-1
CDR3 DNA: TGCAGTGCTAGAGATACGGGGTCCTCCTACAATGAGCAGTTCTTC
CDR3 protein: CSARDTGSSYNEQFF

V gene: TRBV27
D gene: -
clone size: few
J gene: TRBJ1-3
CDR3 DNA: TGTGCCAGCAGTCCCTCACCGGGGAGCTCTGGAAACACCATATATTTT
CDR3 protein: CASSPSPGSSGNTIYF

V gene: TRBV9
D gene: -
clone size: few
J gene: TRBJ2-7
CDR3 DNA: TGTGCCAGCAGTACCGGGTCATTTATCGGCGAGCAGTACTTC
CDR3 protein: CASSTGSFIGEQYF

V gene: TRBV6-1
D gene: TRBD2
clone size: many
J gene: TRBJ2-5
CDR3 DNA: TGTGCCAGCAGTTCGGGGGGGGGGCTGGAGACCCAGTACTTC
CDR3 protein: CASSSGGGLETQYF

V gene: TRBV30
D gene: -
clone size: many
J gene: TRBJ1-1
CDR3 DNA: TGTGCCTGGAACCGAGGACCGAACACTGAAGCTTTCTTT
CDR3 protein: CAWNRGPNTEAFF

V gene: TRBV6-2/TRBV6-3
D gene: TRBD2
clone size: few
J gene: TRBJ2-5
CDR3 DNA: TGTGCCAGCAGCCGGACTAGCGGTCTCCGGTTTCAGTACTTC
CDR3 protein: CASSRTSGLRFQYF

V gene: TRBV7-2
D gene: TRBD1
clone size: many
J gene: TRBJ1-6
CDR3 DNA: TGTGCCAGCAGCTTATCGGGACAGAATAATTCACCCCTCCACTTT
CDR3 protein: CASSLSGQNNSPLHF

V gene: TRBV3-1
D gene: -
clone size: many
J gene: TRBJ2-7
CDR3 DNA: TGTGCCAGCAGCCAAGATCTCGCGGGACGGGCTTCCGAGCAGTACTTC
CDR3 protein: CASSQDLAGRASEQYF

V gene: TRBV6-6
D gene: TRBD1
clone size: few
J gene: TRBJ2-7
CDR3 DNA: TGTGCCAGCAGTTACTCAGACAGGGGGTTTTTCGAGCAGTACTTC
CDR3 protein: CASSYSDRGFFEQYF